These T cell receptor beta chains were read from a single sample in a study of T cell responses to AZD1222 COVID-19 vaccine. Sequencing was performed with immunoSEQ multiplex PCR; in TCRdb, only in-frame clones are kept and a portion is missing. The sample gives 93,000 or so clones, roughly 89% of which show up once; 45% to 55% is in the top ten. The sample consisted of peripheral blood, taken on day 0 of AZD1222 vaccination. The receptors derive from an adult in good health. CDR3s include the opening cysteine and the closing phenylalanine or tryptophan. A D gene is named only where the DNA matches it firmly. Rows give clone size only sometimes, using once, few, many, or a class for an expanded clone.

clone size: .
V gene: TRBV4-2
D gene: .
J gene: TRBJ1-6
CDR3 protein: CASSQDIRSSPLHF
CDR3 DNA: TGTGCCAGCAGCCAGGACATAAGGTCTTCACCCCTCCACTTT

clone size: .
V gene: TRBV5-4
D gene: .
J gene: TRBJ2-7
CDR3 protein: CASSSSLQGPSYEQYF
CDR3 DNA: TGTGCCAGCAGCTCCTCGCTTCAGGGACCCTCCTACGAGCAGTACTTC

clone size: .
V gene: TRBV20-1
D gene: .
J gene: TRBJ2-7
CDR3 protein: CSASKAYEQYF
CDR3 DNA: TGCAGTGCTAGTAAGGCCTACGAGCAGTACTTC

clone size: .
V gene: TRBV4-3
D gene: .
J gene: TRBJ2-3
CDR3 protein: CASSQENRAADTQYF
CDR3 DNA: TGCGCCAGCAGCCAAGAAAACAGGGCAGCAGATACGCAGTATTTT

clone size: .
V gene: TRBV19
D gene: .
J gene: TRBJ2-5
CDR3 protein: CASSIFSGPQETQYF
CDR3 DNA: TGTGCCAGTAGTATATTTTCCGGGCCCCAAGAGACCCAGTACTTC

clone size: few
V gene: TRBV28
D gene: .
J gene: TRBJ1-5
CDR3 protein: CASSTQTQPQHF
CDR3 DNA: TGTGCCAGCAGTACCCAGACTCAGCCCCAGCATTTT

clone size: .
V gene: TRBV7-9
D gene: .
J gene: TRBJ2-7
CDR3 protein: CASSPLGEQYF
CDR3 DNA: TGTGCCAGCAGCCCACTGGGGGAGCAGTACTTC

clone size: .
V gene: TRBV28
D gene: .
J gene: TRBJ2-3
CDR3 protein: CASSLPAGDTQYF
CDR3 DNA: TGTGCCAGCAGCCTCCCGGCGGGGGATACGCAGTATTTT

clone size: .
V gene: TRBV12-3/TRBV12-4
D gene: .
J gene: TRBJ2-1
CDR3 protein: CASSGYNEQFF
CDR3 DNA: TGTGCCAGCAGTGGCTACAATGAGCAGTTCTTC

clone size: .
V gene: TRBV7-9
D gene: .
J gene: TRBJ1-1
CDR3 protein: CASSFIINSVGIEAFF
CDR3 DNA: TGTGCCAGCAGCTTTATCATCAACTCCGTCGGGATTGAAGCTTTCTTT

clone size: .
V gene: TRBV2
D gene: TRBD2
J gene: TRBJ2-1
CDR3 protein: CASSEISGRNEQFF
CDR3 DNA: TGTGCCAGCAGTGAGATTAGCGGGAGGAATGAGCAGTTCTTC

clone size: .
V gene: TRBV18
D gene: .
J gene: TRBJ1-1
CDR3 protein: CASSPLELRNTEAFF
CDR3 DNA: TGTGCCAGCTCACCTTTGGAACTGCGGAACACTGAAGCTTTCTTT

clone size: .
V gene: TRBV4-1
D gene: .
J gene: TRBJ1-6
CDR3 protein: CASSPGLGGGSYNSPLHF
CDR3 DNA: TGCGCCAGCAGCCCTGGCCTCGGGGGGGGATCCTATAATTCACCCCTCCACTTT

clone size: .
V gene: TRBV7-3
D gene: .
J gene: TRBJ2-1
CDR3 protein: CASSLSVGDEQFF
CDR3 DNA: TGTGCCAGCAGCTTAAGCGTTGGTGATGAGCAGTTCTTC

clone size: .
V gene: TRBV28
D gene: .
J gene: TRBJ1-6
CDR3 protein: CASSDWLGPYNSPLHF
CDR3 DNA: TGTGCCAGCAGTGACTGGCTTGGCCCCTATAATTCACCCCTCCACTTT

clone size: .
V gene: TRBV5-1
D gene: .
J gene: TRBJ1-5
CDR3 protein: CASSLAGDQPQHF
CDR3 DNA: TGCGCCAGCAGCTTGGCGGGGGATCAGCCCCAGCATTTT

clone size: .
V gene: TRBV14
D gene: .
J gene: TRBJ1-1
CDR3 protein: CASSRSGMNTEAFF
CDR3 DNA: TGTGCCAGCAGCCGGTCGGGGATGAACACTGAAGCTTTCTTT

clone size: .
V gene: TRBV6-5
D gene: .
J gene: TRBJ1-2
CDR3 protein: CASSWAYGYTF
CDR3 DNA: TGTGCCAGCAGTTGGGCCTATGGCTACACCTTC

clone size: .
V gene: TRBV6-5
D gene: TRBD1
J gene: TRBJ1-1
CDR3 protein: CASRPTGETEAFF
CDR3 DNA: TGTGCCAGCAGGCCGACAGGGGAGACTGAAGCTTTCTTT

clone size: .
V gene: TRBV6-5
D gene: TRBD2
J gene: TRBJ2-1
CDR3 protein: CASRPGLAGDNEQFF
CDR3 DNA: TGTGCCAGCAGACCGGGACTAGCGGGGGACAATGAGCAGTTCTTC

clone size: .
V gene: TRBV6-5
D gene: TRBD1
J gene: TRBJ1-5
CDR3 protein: CASRKTGGNQPQHF
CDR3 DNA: TGTGCCAGCAGAAAGACAGGGGGCAATCAGCCCCAGCATTTT

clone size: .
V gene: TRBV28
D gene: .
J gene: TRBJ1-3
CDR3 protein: CASSLGGTGNTIYF
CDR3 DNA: TGTGCCAGCAGTTTAGGGGGAACCGGAAACACCATATATTTT

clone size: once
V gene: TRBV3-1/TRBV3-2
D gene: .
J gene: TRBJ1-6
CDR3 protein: CASSQKRAYRGRNSPLHF
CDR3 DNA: TGTGCCAGCAGCCAAAAAAGGGCCTATAGGGGAAGAAATTCACCCCTCCACTTT

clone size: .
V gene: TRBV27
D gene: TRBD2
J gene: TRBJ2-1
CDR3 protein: CASSNPGLAGVPSYNEQFF
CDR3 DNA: TGTGCCAGCAGTAATCCCGGACTAGCGGGAGTCCCGTCCTACAATGAGCAGTTCTTC

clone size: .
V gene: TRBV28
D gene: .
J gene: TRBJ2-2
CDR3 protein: CASGFLTGELFF
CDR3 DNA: TGTGCCAGCGGATTCCTGACCGGGGAGCTGTTTTTT

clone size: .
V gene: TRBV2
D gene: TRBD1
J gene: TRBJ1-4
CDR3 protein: CASSGQGATNEKLFF
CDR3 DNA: TGTGCCAGCAGTGGACAGGGGGCTACTAATGAAAAACTGTTTTTT